This T cell receptor beta chain came from a study of T cells expressing NK-cell markers. Study at large: Sorted T-cell subsets CD3+CD56+NKG2C+, CD3+CD56+NKG2C- and CD3+CD56-NKG2C+ were TCR beta-sequenced. Notes on the study in general: Of CD8+ T cells, about 1.0-8% belonged to dominant NKG2C+ clonotypes in several donors. In a few donors, these clonotypes also led the CD3+CD56-NKG2C+ fraction.

About this clonotype itself: Its specificity is unknown.

After re-calling the 5' RACE reads, TCRdb lists one entry per CDR3 protein, DNA absent. The ten most abundant clones cover over 8.5% of a sample with 350,000 to 400,000 distinct CDR3 sequences. The origin of this receptor is a woman in her fifties or sixties in good health. Specimen: blood T cells: a sorted CD56 or NKG2C T cell subset, CD4+ or CD8+ T cells, or bulk PBMC T cells (not recorded which).

This CDR3 is CASSLRFRETQYF. The genes are TRBV11-2 and TRBJ2-5. The length of the CDR3 is 13 residues. CDR1 is SGHAT, CDR2 FQNNGV, per germline.